This T cell receptor (beta chain) was documented in a study of blood T cells in healthy people across ages. Overall study results and limits: Lack of knowledge of donor CMV status possibly confounded expanded clonotype changes.

Germline CDR1 LGHDT, CDR2 YNNKEL (reference sequence). Trimming pared 0 bases from V and 7 bases from J, leaving 13 bases between. This CDR3 is built from 15 residues. This clonotype has just a few counts. As yet, its antigen is unknown. Sample-barcoded 5' priming and a J-beta primer mix drove a second PCR of roughly 7 to 11 cycles. TCRdb re-derived calls from the 5' RACE reads in MiXCR, one entry per CDR3 protein. This table holds 1.8 million or so distinct CDR3 sequences, 35% to 50% found once. The sequenced sample was blood. The chain links TRBV3-1 to TRBJ2-4; D is perhaps TRBD2 (6 bases). The sequence derives from a human donor in good health. The CDR3 bases are TGTGCCAGCAGCCAAGATGCGGGACCTCTCAACATTCAGTACTTC. Residues: CASSQDAGPLNIQYF.